This entry lists 14 T cell receptor beta chains sequenced from one sample in a study of blood T cell repertoires in COVID-19. Measured with immunoSEQ multiplex PCR; TCRdb has only the in-frame clones, and not every one. The table lists over 450,000 clones, 75% to 90% of them singletons. Material: peripheral blood. The origin of the receptors is a man aged 18-30 years with COVID-19, enrolled during active disease.

This chain uses TRBV4-1 with TRBJ1-6; 11 positions match TRBD1. Trimming cost V 3 bases and J 9 bases; bases outside gene matches: 4. Germline CDR1 and CDR2: MGHRA and YSYEKL. The CDR3 has 15 residues. The CDR3 here is CASSQTGTGGSPLHF. CDR3 coding DNA: TGCGCCAGCAGCCAGACCGGGACAGGGGGTTCACCCCTCCACTTT.

The chain has TRBV7-9 and TRBJ2-5; possibly TRBD2 for D (5 bases). Between the trimmed V and J ends, which lost 8 bases and 5 bases, there was a span of 15 bases. This CDR3 spans 13 amino acids. The germline gives CDR1 SEHNR, CDR2 FQNEAQ (reference sequence). Written as DNA, the CDR3 is TGTGCCAGCCTCCCGAGTTCGGGGGAGACCCAGTACTTC. Residues: CASLPSSGETQYF.

This clone has just one count. The V gene is TRBV5-6, the J gene TRBJ1-2, with TRBD1 as a possible D gene (5 bases). This CDR3 region has 15 residues. V was trimmed by 4 bases and J by 6 bases, leaving 19 bases between them. Germline values: CDR1 SGHDT, CDR2 YYEEEE. CDR3 in amino acids: CASSPIREEGNGYTF. The CDR3 DNA follows: TGTGCCAGCAGCCCCATCAGGGAGGAGGGCAATGGCTACACCTTC. Full variable domain (outside the CDR3, taken from reference TRBV5-6 and TRBJ1-2): DAGVTQSPTHLIKTRGQQVTLRCSPKSGHDTVSWYQQALGQGPQFIFQYYEEEERQRGNFPDRFSGHQFPNYSSELNVNALLLGDSALYLCASSPIREEGNGYTFGSGTRLTVV.

This chain connects TRBV11-2 to TRBJ2-3; TRBD2 matches at 7 bases. The germline V gene has CDR1 SGHAT and CDR2 FQNNGV. V was pared by 4 bases and J by 5 bases, with 15 bases of the junction left unmatched. This CDR3 is 17 amino acids long. The CDR3 DNA sequence: TGTGCCAGCAGCTACCCGATGGGTGGGAGGGCCAAAGATACGCAGTATTTT. As protein: CASSYPMGGRAKDTQYF.

The chain recombines TRBV15 with TRBJ2-6, with unresolved D. Germline CDR1 reads LNHNV; CDR2 reads YYDKDF (reference sequence). V was trimmed by 8 bases and J by 4 bases, leaving 6 bases between them. CDR3 length equals 12 residues. CDR3 region: CATSGGANVLTF. The CDR3 nucleotides are TGTGCCACCTCCGGGGGGGCCAACGTCCTGACTTTC.

J is TRBJ2-3 and V is TRBV7-9, with 7 nucleotides matching TRBD1. Germline CDR1 reads SEHNR; CDR2 reads FQNEAQ (reference sequence). The CDR3 extends over 15 amino acids. V trimming: 7 bases; J trimming: 1 base; junction bases outside the gene matches: 8. The CDR3 DNA sequence: TGTGCCAGCATGCCTTCCGGGACAGGCACAGATACGCAGTATTTT. It yields the protein CASMPSGTGTDTQYF. Full variable domain (remainder filled in from reference TRBV7-9 and TRBJ2-3): DTGVSQNPRHKITKRGQNVTFRCDPISEHNRLYWYRQTLGQGPEFLTYFQNEAQLEKSRLLSDRFSAERPKGSFSTLEIQRTEQGDSAMYLCASMPSGTGTDTQYFGPGTRLTVL.

The rearrangement links TRBV4-1 to TRBJ1-4; 8 bases match TRBD1. Germline V gives CDR1 MGHRA, CDR2 YSYEKL. This CDR3 region has 20 residues. J lost 0 bases, V lost 0 bases, and 12 bases had no gene match. CDR3 coding DNA: TGCGCCAGCAGCCAAGATCCCCTCGACAGGGGACTTGCAACTAATGAAAAACTGTTTTTT. This encodes CASSQDPLDRGLATNEKLFF.

This sequence joins TRBV9 and TRBJ2-1, with TRBD1 identical over 10 bases. Germline CDR1 and CDR2: SGDLS and YYNGEE. The CDR3 is 15 amino acids. J gave up 2 bases and V 4 bases, and 3 bases lay outside the gene matches. Here the CDR3 reads CASSTGQGAYNEQFF. CDR3 DNA: TGTGCCAGCAGCACCGGACAGGGGGCCTACAATGAGCAGTTCTTC.

The CDR3 spells CATSWGDEQYF. The CDR3, as DNA: TGTGCCACCAGCTGGGGGGACGAGCAGTACTTC. The V and J genes are TRBV15 and TRBJ2-7; tentative D call: TRBD2 (6 bases). The germline CDR1 and CDR2 sequences are LNHNV and YYDKDF (reference sequence). V was shortened by 5 bases and J by 5 bases, with 7 bases between the two germline ends. The CDR3 contains 11 residues.

V and J are TRBV11-2 and TRBJ2-7; TRBD1 might be the D (6 bases). Deletions cut 5 bases from V and 1 base from J, with 15 bases between. Looked up from germline, CDR1 is SGHAT and CDR2 is FQNNGV. This CDR3 is built from 15 residues. CDR3 region: CASSRQGMGSYEQYF. The CDR3 coding sequence is TGTGCCAGCAGCCGGCAGGGGATGGGTTCCTACGAGCAGTACTTC.

CDR3: CASAGQQNQPQHF. DNA of the CDR3: TGTGCCAGCGCGGGACAGCAGAATCAGCCCCAGCATTTT. The chain joins TRBV19 to TRBJ1-5, with 7 bases matching TRBD1. The CDR3 extends over 13 amino acids. Trimming took 9 bases from V and 4 from J; bases not matched to a gene: 6. Germline V lookup: CDR1 LNHDA, CDR2 SQIVND (reference sequence).

This clone was observed a handful of times. At the DNA level, this CDR3 is encoded by other sequences in the same sample as well. V is TRBV5-1 and J is TRBJ2-5, with D hard to call. Germline V CDR1 and CDR2: SGHRS, YFSETQ. This CDR3 contains 12 residues. Deletions cut 0 bases from V and 5 bases from J, with 5 bases between. CDR3 sequence: CASSLAGETQYF. CDR3 nucleotide sequence: TGCGCCAGCAGCTTGGCCGGGGAGACCCAGTACTTC.

This chain uses TRBV11-2 with TRBJ2-7; possible D gene TRBD1, 5 bases. CDR1 and CDR2 (germline): SGHAT, FQNNGV. With 2 bases removed from V and 1 base from J, the gap between germline ends came to 9 bases. The CDR3 sequence is 14 residues long. The DNA for the CDR3 is TGTGCCAGCAGCTTACTGGACACATCCTACGAGCAGTACTTC. Translation gives CASSLLDTSYEQYF.

This clone appeared a single time. The chain couples TRBV3-1 (or the pseudogene TRBV3-2) to TRBJ1-2; TRBD1 aligns across 9 bases. Germline V CDR1 and CDR2: LGHDT, YNNKEL (reference sequence). CDR3 length equals 16 residues. Trimming took 2 bases from V and 7 from J; bases not matched to a gene: 11. The CDR3 coding sequence is TGTGCCAGCAGCCAAATGGTTTCCGGGACAGGGAGTGGCTACACCTTC. This gives the protein CASSQMVSGTGSGYTF.